The 24 T cell receptor beta chains below all came from one sample that was sequenced in a study of PD-1 blockade in mismatch repair-deficient tumors. The repertoire was sequenced with immunoSEQ multiplex PCR; TCRdb's copy has only in-frame clones and lacks some. The sample lists around 120,000 clones, roughly 86% seen once, with less than 15% in the top ten. The specimen was peripheral blood, collected 44 weeks after starting pembrolizumab. These receptors were obtained from an adult with mismatch repair-deficient cancer.

This clone turned up a few times. The chain uses TRBV7-9 and TRBJ1-5; perhaps TRBD1 as D (6 bases). Per the germline V gene, CDR1 is SEHNR and CDR2 is FQNEAQ (reference sequence). V was trimmed by 7 bases and J by 8 bases, leaving 18 bases between them. The CDR3 contains 14 residues. The CDR3 sequence is CASTLGAGQEPQHF. CDR3 bases: TGTGCCAGCACCTTGGGGGCAGGGCAGGAGCCCCAGCATTTT.

The V and J genes are TRBV4-2 and TRBJ1-5; 7 bases fit TRBD1. With 0 bases clipped from V and 5 bases from J, the junction kept 4 bases outside the gene matches. The CDR3 is 15 amino acids. CDR1 and CDR2 from the germline V gene are LGHNA and YNFKEQ. The CDR3 bases are TGTGCCAGCAGCCAAGATGAGGGGGCCGATCAGCCCCAGCATTTT. Encoded protein: CASSQDEGADQPQHF.

This chain connects TRBV7-9 to TRBJ2-1, with a weak D call TRBD1 (6 bases). CDR1 and CDR2 (germline): SEHNR, FQNEAQ (reference sequence). V lost 5 bases, J lost 10 bases, and 12 bases lay in between. The CDR3 is made up of 12 amino acids. The CDR3 DNA follows: TGTGCCAGCAGCGCTGACAGGAGAGAGCAGTTCTTC. Translation: CASSADRREQFF.

The rearrangement joins TRBV4-1 to TRBJ1-4; D is unclear. CDR1 is MGHRA, CDR2 YSYEKL, per germline. This CDR3 is 13 amino acids long. V was trimmed by 4 bases and J by 6 bases, leaving 9 bases between them. CDR3 DNA: TGCGCCAGCAGCCTTTCGGGTGATGAAAAACTGTTTTTT. Amino acids: CASSLSGDEKLFF.

About this clone: A single base is all that separates this from a far larger clone, so a read error is likely. This rearrangement joins TRBV6-5 to TRBJ2-6, with D hard to call. CDR3 length: 14 amino acids. CDR1 and CDR2 (germline): MNHEY, SVGAGI. Trimming took off 2 bases at V and 0 bases at J, with 2 bases between the two ends. CDR3 bases: TGTGCCAGCAGTTACAGCTCTGGGGCCAACGTCCTGACTTTC. This codes for CASSYSSGANVLTF.

The V call is TRBV29-1, the J call TRBJ2-1; the match to TRBD2 covers 12 bases. V trimming: 2 bases; J trimming: 12 bases; junction bases outside the gene matches: 8. This CDR3 comprises 14 residues. CDR1 and CDR2 from the germline V gene are SQVTM and ANQGSEA. The DNA for the CDR3 is TGCAGCGTTGAAAGTGGGCTAGCGGGAGGGGTGCAGTTCTTC. Its protein is CSVESGLAGGVQFF.

The V call is TRBV5-6, the J call TRBJ1-2; no firm D call. The CDR3 is 15 amino acids. V was trimmed by 4 bases and J by 0 bases, leaving 13 bases between them. Germline V gene sequence: CDR1 SGHDT, CDR2 YYEEEE. CDR3 DNA sequence: TGTGCCAGCAGCCTCTGGACGGAACCTAACTATGGCTACACCTTC. Translating it yields CASSLWTEPNYGYTF.

This sequence joins TRBV10-1 and TRBJ2-2; TRBD1 might be the D (6 bases). The CDR3 has 15 amino acids. Trimming pared 9 bases from V and 5 bases from J, leaving 19 bases between. Per germline, CDR1 WNHNN and CDR2 SYGVQD (reference sequence). The CDR3 spells CASKPGHGTTGELFF. The CDR3 DNA is TGCGCCAGTAAGCCGGGACACGGGACAACCGGGGAGCTGTTTTTT.

This chain uses TRBV30 with TRBJ2-7; D unclear. V was shortened by 4 bases and J by 6 bases, with 19 bases between the two germline ends. CDR1 is GTSNPN and CDR2 is SVGIG in the germline V gene (reference sequence). The CDR3 contains 14 residues. CDR3 in DNA: TGTGCCTGGAATCCGGGCTCAGAGAGAAGCGAGCAGTACTTC. Translation gives CAWNPGSERSEQYF.

This chain connects TRBV19 to TRBJ2-5; D is unresolved. V lost 5 bases, J lost 0 bases, and 7 bases lay in between. The CDR3 contains 13 residues. Germline V gives CDR1 LNHDA, CDR2 SQIVND (reference sequence). CDR3 sequence: CASSFRNQETQYF. The CDR3 bases are TGTGCCAGTAGTTTCCGGAACCAAGAGACCCAGTACTTC.

The V call is TRBV7-8, the J call TRBJ2-7; tentatively, D is TRBD1 (6 bases). Germline assignment: CDR1 SGHVS and CDR2 FQNEAQ. V was trimmed by 5 bases and J by 2 bases, leaving 25 bases between them. This CDR3 contains 18 residues. CDR3 nucleotides: TGTGCCAGCAGCCCTAATGGCCCCGGGACACAGCACGCCTACGAGCAGTACTTC. This sequence encodes CASSPNGPGTQHAYEQYF.

The CDR3 reads CASSLMNTEAFF. The CDR3 coding sequence is TGTGCCAGCAGCTTGATGAACACTGAAGCTTTCTTT. The rearrangement joins TRBV11-3 to TRBJ1-1; D gene ambiguous. V was trimmed by 3 bases and J by 0 bases, leaving 2 bases between them. Germline CDR1 is SGHNT and CDR2 is YENEEA. The CDR3 totals 12 residues. Full variable domain (missing parts from reference TRBV11-3 and TRBJ1-1): EAGVVQSPRYKIIEKKQPVAFWCNPISGHNTLYWYLQNLGQGPELLIRYENEEAVDDSQLPKDRFSAERLKGVDSTLKIQPAELGDSAVYLCASSLMNTEAFFGQGTRLTVV.

The chain joins TRBV27 to TRBJ1-1; maybe TRBD1 (6 bases). Germline CDR1 reads MNHEY; CDR2 reads SMNVEV (reference sequence). V shed 10 bases and J shed 3 bases, with 18 bases lying between them. The CDR3 loop spans 14 amino acids. Here the CDR3 DNA reads TGTGCCACTCGACAGGAAACGAAGGACACTGAAGCTTTCTTT. This gives the protein CATRQETKDTEAFF.

V is TRBV30 and J is TRBJ2-1, with no clear D. The CDR3 runs 15 residues. Deletions cut 1 base from V and 4 bases from J, with 14 bases between. Germline V CDR1 and CDR2: GTSNPN, SVGIG (reference sequence). The CDR3 sequence is CAWSGVGRRYNEQFF. The CDR3 DNA follows: TGTGCCTGGAGTGGGGTGGGCAGACGTTACAATGAGCAGTTCTTC.

The chain recombines TRBV4-3 with TRBJ2-3, with D possibly matching TRBD2 (6 bases). CDR1 LGHNA and CDR2 YSLEER come from the germline V gene. This CDR3 comprises 14 residues. The V end was cut by 2 bases, the J end by 5 bases, with 11 bases between. CDR3 sequence reads: CASSQWDGGDTQYF. As DNA, the CDR3 is TGCGCCAGCAGCCAATGGGACGGGGGAGATACGCAGTATTTT.

This chain connects TRBV14 to TRBJ2-1, with 8 bases fitting TRBD2. V lost 4 bases to trimming and J lost 4 bases; unmatched junction nucleotides: 15. The germline gives CDR1 SGHDN, CDR2 FVKESK. This CDR3 contains 18 residues. The CDR3 DNA is TGTGCCAGCAGCCTAAGAGGAAGTGCGGGAGGACCATACAATGAGCAGTTCTTC. Protein product: CASSLRGSAGGPYNEQFF.

This chain uses TRBV11-2 with TRBJ2-1, with D unresolved. This CDR3 has 15 amino acids. With 1 base removed from V and 0 bases from J, the gap between germline ends came to 7 bases. In germline, CDR1 is SGHAT, CDR2 FQNNGV. The chain's CDR3 is CASSLGSSSYNEQFF. The CDR3 region has the DNA TGTGCCAGCAGCTTAGGCTCGAGCTCCTACAATGAGCAGTTCTTC. The full variable domain, with the rest looked up from reference TRBV11-2 and TRBJ2-1, is EAGVAQSPRYKIIEKRQSVAFWCNPISGHATLYWYQQILGQGPKLLIQFQNNGVVDDSQLPKDRFSAERLKGVDSTLKIQPAKLEDSAVYLCASSLGSSSYNEQFFGPGTRLTVL.

The genes are TRBV13 and TRBJ2-1; the D gene is possibly TRBD2 (6 bases). Germline V gives CDR1 PRHDT, CDR2 FYEKMQ (reference sequence). CDR3 size: 14 residues. V shed 5 bases and J shed 3 bases, with 11 bases lying between them. The CDR3 DNA is TGTGCCAGCAGCCCAACTAGCTTCTACAATGAGCAGTTCTTC. It encodes CASSPTSFYNEQFF.

This clone was seen a single time. V is TRBV27 and J is TRBJ2-2, with D perhaps TRBD2 (5 bases). V lost 5 bases and J 2 bases, leaving 9 bases between the germline ends. The CDR3 loop spans 14 amino acids. Germline CDR1 is MNHEY and CDR2 is SMNVEV (reference sequence). The CDR3, as DNA: TGTGCCAGCAGTAGAGGGTCAAACACCGGGGAGCTGTTTTTT. Its translation is CASSRGSNTGELFF.

This chain connects TRBV4-1 to TRBJ2-3; D possibly corresponds to TRBD2 (5 bases). Between the trimmed V and J ends, which lost 2 bases and 2 bases, there was a span of 23 bases. This CDR3 comprises 19 residues. Germline V gene lookup returns CDR1 MGHRA and CDR2 YSYEKL. The DNA of the CDR3 is TGCGCCAGCAGCCAATCTGGTCTTGTGCTAGCCGATCCCACAGATACGCAGTATTTT. Translating gives CASSQSGLVLADPTDTQYF.

J is TRBJ2-7 and V is TRBV7-6, with 7 positions matching TRBD1. CDR1 and CDR2 from the germline V gene are SGHVS and FNYEAQ. CDR3 length equals 14 residues. V shed 5 bases and J 3 bases; nucleotides not matched to a gene: 7. CDR3 sequence (DNA): TGTGCCAGCAGCCGCCGACAGGGTTTCTACGAGCAGTACTTC. Its protein product is CASSRRQGFYEQYF. Filled out from reference TRBV7-6 and TRBJ2-7, the complete variable domain reads GAGVSQSPRYKVTKRGQDVALRCDPISGHVSLYWYRQALGQGPEFLTYFNYEAQQDKSGLPNDRFSAERPEGSISTLTIQRTEQRDSAMYRCASSRRQGFYEQYFGPGTRLTVT.

The rearrangement uses TRBV19 and TRBJ2-7; 7 nucleotides align to TRBD2. The CDR3 extends over 17 amino acids. Trimming removed 2 bases from V and 3 bases from J; junction bases left unmatched: 13. Germline V lookup: CDR1 LNHDA, CDR2 SQIVND (reference sequence). The CDR3: CASSISRLQRGFYEQYF. The CDR3 nucleotides are TGTGCCAGTAGTATATCCAGGCTCCAGCGGGGCTTCTACGAGCAGTACTTC.

This clone has a single count. The chain links TRBV11-1 to TRBJ2-1, with D unclear. The V end was cut by 1 base, the J end by 0 bases, with 7 bases between. In germline, CDR1 is SGHAT, CDR2 FQDESV (reference sequence). The CDR3 covers 15 residues. CDR3: CASSLGLSSYNEQFF. The CDR3 bases are TGTGCCAGCAGCTTAGGCCTGAGCTCCTACAATGAGCAGTTCTTC.

The V and J genes are TRBV18 and TRBJ2-7; D possibly corresponds to TRBD1 (10 bases). The CDR3 is 16 residues long. Per the germline V gene, CDR1 is KGHSH and CDR2 is LQKENI. Trimming took off 4 bases at V and 5 bases at J, with 21 bases between the two ends. CDR3 coding DNA: TGTGCCAGCTCACGCGGGGGGGGGACAGGGGCCGACGAGCAGTACTTC. Translating it yields CASSRGGGTGADEQYF.